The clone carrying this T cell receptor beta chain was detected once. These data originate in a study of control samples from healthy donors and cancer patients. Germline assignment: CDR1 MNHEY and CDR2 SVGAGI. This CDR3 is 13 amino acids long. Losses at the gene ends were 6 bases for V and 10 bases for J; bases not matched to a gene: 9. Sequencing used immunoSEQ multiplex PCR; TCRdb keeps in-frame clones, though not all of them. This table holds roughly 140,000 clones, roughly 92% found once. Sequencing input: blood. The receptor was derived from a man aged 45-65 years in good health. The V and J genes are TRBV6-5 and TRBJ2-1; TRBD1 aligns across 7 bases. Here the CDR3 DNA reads TGTGCCAGCAGCTACGACAGGGTTCGGGAGCAGTTCTTC. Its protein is CASSYDRVREQFF.